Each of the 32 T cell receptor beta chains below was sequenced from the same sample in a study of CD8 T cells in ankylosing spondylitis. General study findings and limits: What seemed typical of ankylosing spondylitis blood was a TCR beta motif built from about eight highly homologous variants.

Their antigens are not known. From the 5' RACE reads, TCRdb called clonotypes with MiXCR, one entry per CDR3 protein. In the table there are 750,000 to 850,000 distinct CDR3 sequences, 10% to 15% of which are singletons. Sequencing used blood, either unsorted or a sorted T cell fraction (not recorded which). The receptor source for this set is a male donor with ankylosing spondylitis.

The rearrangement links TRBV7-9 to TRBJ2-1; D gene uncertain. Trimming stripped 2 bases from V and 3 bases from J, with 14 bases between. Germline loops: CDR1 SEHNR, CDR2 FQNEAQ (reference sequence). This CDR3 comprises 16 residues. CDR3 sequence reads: CASSLLGPVGYNEQFF. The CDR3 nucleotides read TGTGCCAGCAGCTTATTAGGGCCCGTGGGCTACAATGAGCAGTTCTTC.

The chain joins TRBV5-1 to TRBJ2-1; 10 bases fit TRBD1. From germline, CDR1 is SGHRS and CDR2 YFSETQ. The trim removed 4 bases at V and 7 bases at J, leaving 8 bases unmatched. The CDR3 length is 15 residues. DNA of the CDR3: TGCGCCAGCAGCGGGACAGGGGAGAGAGAGAATGAGCAGTTCTTC. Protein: CASSGTGERENEQFF.

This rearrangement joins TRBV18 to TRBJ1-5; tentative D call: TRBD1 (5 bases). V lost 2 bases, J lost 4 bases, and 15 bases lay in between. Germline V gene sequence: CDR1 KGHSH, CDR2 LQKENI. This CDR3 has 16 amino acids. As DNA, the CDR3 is TGTGCCAGCTCACCATTCGGGGTCCGGGGGAATCAGCCCCAGCATTTT. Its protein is CASSPFGVRGNQPQHF.

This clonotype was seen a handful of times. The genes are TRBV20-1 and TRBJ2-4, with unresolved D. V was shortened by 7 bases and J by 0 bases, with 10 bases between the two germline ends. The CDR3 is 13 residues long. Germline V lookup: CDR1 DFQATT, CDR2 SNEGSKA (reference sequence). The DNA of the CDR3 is TGCAGTGAAATAGAACTAGCCAAAAACATTCAGTACTTC. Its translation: CSEIELAKNIQYF.

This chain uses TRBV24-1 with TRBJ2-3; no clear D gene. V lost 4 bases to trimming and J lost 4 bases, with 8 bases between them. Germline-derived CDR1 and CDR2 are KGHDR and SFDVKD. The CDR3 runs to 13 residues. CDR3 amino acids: CATSDHTPDTQYF. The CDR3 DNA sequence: TGTGCCACCAGTGACCACACCCCAGATACGCAGTATTTT.

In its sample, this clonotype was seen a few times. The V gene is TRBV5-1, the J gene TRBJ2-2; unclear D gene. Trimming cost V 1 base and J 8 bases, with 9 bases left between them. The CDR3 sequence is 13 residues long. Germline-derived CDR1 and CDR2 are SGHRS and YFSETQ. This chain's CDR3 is CASSLLIGGELFF. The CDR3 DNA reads TGCGCCAGCAGCTTGCTCATCGGGGGGGAGCTGTTTTTT.

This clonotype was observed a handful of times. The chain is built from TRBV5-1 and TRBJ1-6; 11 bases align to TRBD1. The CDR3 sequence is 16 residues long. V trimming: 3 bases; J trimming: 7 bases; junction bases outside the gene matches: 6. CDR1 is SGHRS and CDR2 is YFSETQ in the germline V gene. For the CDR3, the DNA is TGCGCCAGCAGCTGGGGACAGGGGGTGGGGAATTCACCCCTCCACTTT. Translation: CASSWGQGVGNSPLHF.

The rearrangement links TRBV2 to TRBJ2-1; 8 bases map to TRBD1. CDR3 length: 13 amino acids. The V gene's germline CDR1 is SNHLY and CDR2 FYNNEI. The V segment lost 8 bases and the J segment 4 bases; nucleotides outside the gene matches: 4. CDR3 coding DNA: TGTGCCAGCCAACAGGGGGTGTACAATGAGCAGTTCTTC. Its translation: CASQQGVYNEQFF.

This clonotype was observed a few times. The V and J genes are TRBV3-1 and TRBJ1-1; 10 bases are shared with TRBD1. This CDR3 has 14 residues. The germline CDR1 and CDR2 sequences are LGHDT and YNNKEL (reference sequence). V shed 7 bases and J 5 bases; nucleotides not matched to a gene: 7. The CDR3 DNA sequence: TGTGCCAGCAAGCCGACAGGGGGCGAGACTGAAGCTTTCTTT. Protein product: CASKPTGGETEAFF. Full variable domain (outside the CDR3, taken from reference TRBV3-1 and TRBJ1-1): DTAVSQTPKYLVTQMGNDKSIKCEQNLGHDTMYWYKQDSKKFLKIMFSYNNKELIINETVPNRFSPKSPDKAHLNLHINSLELGDSAVYFCASKPTGGETEAFFGQGTRLTVV.

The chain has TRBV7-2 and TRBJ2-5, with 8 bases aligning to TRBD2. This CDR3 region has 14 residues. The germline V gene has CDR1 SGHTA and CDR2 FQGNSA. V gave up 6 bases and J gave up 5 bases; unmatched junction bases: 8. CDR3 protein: CASRGDSGVETQYF. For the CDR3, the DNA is TGTGCCAGCAGAGGGGATAGCGGGGTTGAGACCCAGTACTTC.

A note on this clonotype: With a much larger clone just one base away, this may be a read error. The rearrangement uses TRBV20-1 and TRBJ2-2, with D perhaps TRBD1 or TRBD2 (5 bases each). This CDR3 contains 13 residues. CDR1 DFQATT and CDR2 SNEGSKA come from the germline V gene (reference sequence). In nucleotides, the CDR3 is TGCAGTGCTAATTCCAGGCGCACCGGGGACCTGTTTTTT. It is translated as CSANSRRTGDLFF.

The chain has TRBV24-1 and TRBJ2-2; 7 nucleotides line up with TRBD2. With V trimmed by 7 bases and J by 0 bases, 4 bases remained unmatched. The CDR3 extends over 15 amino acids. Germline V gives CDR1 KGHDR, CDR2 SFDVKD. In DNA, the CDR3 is TGTGCCACCAGCTGGGGAGGGTCGAACACCGGGGAGCTGTTTTTT. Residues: CATSWGGSNTGELFF.

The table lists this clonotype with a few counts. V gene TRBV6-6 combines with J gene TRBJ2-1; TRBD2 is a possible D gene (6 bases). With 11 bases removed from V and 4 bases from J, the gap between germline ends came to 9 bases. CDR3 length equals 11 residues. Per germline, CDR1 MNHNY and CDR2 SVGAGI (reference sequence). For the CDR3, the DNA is TGTGCCTCGGGAGCTTACAATGAGCAGTTCTTC. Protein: CASGAYNEQFF.

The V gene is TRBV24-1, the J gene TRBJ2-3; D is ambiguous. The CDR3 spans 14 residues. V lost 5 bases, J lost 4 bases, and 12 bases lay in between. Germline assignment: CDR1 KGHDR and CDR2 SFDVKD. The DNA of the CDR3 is TGTGCCACCAGTGGCGGACCAACCCCAGATACGCAGTATTTT. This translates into CATSGGPTPDTQYF.

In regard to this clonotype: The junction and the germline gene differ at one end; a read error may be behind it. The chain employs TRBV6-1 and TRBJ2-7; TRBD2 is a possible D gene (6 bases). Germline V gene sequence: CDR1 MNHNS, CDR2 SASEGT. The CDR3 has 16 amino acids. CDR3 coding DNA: TGTGCCAGCAGTCGAATCCCTAGCGACAGCTCCCACGAGCAGTACTTC. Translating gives CASSRIPSDSSHEQYF.

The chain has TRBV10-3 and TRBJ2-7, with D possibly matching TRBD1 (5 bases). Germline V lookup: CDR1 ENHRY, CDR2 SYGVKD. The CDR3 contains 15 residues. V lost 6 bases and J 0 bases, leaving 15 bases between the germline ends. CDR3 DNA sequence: TGTGCCATCAGCTCCACCATAGACAGCTCCTACGAGCAGTACTTC. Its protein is CAISSTIDSSYEQYF.

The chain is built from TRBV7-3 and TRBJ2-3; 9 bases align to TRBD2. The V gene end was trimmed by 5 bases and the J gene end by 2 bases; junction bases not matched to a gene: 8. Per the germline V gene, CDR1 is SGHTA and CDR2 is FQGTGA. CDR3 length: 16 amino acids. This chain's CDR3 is CASSPLAGALTDTQYF. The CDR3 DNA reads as TGTGCCAGCAGCCCCTTAGCGGGGGCGCTCACAGATACGCAGTATTTT.

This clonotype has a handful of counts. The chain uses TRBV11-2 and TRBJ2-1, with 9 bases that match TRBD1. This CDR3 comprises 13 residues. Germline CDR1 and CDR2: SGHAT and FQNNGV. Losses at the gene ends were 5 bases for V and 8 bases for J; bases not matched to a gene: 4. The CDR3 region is CASSRDRDHEQFF. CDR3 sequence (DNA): TGTGCCAGCAGCCGGGACAGGGATCATGAGCAGTTCTTC.

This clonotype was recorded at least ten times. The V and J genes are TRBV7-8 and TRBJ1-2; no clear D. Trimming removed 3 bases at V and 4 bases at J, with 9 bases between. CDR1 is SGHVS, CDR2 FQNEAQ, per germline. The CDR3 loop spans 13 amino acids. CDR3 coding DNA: TGTGCCAGCAGCTTGGCAGGACTCTATGGCTACACCTTC. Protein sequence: CASSLAGLYGYTF.

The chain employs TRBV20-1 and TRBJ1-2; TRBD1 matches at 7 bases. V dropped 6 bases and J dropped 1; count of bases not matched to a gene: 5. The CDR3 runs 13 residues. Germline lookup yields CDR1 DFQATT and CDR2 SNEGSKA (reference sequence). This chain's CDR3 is CSARDSINYGYTF. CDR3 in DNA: TGCAGTGCCAGGGACAGTATTAACTATGGCTACACCTTC.

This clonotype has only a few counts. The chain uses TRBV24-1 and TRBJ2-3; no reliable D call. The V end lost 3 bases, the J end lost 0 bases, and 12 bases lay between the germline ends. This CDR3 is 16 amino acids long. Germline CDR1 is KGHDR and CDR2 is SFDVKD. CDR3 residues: CATSDPGRPSTDTQYF. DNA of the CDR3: TGTGCCACCAGTGATCCCGGCAGACCTAGCACAGATACGCAGTATTTT.

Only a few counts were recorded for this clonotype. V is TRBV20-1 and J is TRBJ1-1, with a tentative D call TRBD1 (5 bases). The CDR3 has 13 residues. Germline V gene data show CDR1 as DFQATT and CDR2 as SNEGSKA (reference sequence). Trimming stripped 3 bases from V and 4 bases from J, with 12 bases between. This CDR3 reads CSASQGTGTEAFF. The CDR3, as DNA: TGCAGTGCTAGTCAGGGAACGGGCACTGAAGCTTTCTTT.

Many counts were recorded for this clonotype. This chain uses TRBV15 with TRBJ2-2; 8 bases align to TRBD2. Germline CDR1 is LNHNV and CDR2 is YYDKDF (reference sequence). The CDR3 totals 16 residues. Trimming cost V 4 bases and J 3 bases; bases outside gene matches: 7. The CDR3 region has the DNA TGTGCCACCAGCATACAAGCGGGAGCTTACACCGGGGAGCTGTTTTTT. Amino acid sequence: CATSIQAGAYTGELFF.

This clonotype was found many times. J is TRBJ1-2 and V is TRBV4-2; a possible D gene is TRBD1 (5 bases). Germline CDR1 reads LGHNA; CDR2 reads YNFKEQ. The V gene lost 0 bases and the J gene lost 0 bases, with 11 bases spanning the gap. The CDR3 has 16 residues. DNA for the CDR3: TGTGCCAGCAGCCAAGATCTTCAGGGAGCTAACTATGGCTACACCTTC. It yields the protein CASSQDLQGANYGYTF.

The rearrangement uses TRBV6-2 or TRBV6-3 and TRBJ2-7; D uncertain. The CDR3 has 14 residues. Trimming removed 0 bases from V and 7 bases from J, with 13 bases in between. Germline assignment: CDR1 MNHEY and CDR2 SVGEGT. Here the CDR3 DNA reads TGTGCCAGCAGTTACTCGCTGTATTTTCGGGAGCAGTACTTC. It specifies CASSYSLYFREQYF.

CDR3 nucleotide sequence: TGCAGTGCTTATTACAGGGGTGAAGCTTTCTTT. Its protein product is CSAYYRGEAFF. The V and J genes are TRBV20-1 and TRBJ1-1, with 7 nucleotides matching TRBD1. The CDR3 is made up of 11 amino acids. Trimming cost V 5 bases and J 7 bases; bases outside gene matches: 4. CDR1 is DFQATT and CDR2 is SNEGSKA in the germline V gene (reference sequence).

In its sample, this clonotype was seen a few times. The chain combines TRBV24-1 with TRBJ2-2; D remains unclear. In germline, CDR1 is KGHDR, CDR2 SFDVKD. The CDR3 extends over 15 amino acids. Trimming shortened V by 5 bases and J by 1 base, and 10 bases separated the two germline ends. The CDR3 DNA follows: TGTGCCACCAGTGCCCTGGGCGGGAACACCGGGGAGCTGTTTTTT. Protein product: CATSALGGNTGELFF.

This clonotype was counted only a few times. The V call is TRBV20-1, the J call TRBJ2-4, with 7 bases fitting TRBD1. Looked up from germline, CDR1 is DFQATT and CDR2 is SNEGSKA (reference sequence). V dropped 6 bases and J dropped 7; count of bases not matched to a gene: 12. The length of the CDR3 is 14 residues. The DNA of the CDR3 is TGCAGTGCGCTACTTACAGGGGCGTTGAACATTCAGTACTTC. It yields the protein CSALLTGALNIQYF.

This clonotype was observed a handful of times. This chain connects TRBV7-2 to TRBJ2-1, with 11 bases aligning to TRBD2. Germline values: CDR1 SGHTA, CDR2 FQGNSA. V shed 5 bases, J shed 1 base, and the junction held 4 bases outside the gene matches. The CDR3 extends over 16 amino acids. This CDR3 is CASSVGLAESYNEQFF. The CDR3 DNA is TGTGCCAGCAGCGTGGGACTAGCGGAGTCCTACAATGAGCAGTTCTTC.

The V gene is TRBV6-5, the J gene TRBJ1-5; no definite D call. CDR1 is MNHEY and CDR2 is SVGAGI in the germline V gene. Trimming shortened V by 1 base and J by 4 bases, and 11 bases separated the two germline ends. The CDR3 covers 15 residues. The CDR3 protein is CASSYLPHGNQPQHF. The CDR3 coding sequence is TGTGCCAGCAGTTACTTACCACACGGGAATCAGCCCCAGCATTTT.

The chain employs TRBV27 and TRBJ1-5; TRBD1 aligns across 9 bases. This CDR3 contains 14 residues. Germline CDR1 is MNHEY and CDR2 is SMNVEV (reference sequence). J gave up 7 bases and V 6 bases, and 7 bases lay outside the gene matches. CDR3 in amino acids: CASSGQGQGQPQHF. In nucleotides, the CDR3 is TGTGCCAGCAGCGGACAGGGGCAGGGGCAGCCCCAGCATTTT.

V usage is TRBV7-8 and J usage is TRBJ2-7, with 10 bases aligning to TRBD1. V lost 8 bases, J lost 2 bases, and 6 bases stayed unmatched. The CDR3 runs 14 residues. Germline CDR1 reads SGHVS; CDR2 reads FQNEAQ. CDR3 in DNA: TGTGCCAGCCGCACGGGGACAGGGGCCTACGAGCAGTACTTC. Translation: CASRTGTGAYEQYF.